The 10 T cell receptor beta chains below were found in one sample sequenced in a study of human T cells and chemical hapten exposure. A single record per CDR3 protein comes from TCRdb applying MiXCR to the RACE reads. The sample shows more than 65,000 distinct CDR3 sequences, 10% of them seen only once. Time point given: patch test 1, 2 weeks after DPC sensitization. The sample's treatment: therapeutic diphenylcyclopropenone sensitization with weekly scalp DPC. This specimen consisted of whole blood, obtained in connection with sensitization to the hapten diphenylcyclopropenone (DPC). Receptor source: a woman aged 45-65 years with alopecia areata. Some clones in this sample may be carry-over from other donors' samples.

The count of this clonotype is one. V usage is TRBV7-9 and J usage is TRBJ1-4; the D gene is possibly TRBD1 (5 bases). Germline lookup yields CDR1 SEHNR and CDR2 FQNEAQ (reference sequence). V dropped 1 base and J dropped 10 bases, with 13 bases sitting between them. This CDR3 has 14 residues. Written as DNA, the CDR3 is TGTGCCAGCAGCTTAGAGGGGCCGATCCGAAAACTGTTTTTT. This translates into CASSLEGPIRKLFF.

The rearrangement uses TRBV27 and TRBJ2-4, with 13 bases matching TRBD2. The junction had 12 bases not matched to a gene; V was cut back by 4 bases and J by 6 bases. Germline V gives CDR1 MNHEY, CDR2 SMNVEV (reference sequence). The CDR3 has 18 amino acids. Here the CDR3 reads CASSSPTSGRNLGNIQYF. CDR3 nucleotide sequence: TGTGCCAGCAGTTCACCGACTAGCGGGAGGAATTTAGGAAACATTCAGTACTTC.

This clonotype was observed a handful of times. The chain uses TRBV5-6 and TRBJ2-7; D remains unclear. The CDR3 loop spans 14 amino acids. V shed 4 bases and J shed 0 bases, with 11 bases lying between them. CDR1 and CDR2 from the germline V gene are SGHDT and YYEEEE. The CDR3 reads CASSPSGVSYEQYF. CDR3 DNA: TGTGCCAGCAGCCCGAGTGGGGTCTCCTACGAGCAGTACTTC.

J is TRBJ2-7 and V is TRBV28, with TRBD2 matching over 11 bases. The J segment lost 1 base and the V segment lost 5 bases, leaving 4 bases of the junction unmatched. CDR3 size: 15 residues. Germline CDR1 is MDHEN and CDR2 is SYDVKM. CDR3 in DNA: TGTGCCAGCAGTGTCGGGACTAGCGGTTCCTACGAGCAGTACTTC. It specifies CASSVGTSGSYEQYF.

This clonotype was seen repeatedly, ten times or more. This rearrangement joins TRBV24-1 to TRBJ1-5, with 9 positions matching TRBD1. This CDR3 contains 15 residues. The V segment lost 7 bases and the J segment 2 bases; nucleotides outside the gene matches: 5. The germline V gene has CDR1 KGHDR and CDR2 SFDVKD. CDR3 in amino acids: CATSRTGGGNQPQHF. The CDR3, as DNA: TGTGCCACCAGCCGCACAGGGGGCGGCAATCAGCCCCAGCATTTT.

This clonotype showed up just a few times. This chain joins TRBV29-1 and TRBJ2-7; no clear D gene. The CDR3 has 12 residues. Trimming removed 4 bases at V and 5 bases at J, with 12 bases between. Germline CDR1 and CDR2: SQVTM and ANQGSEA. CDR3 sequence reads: CSVASGRHEQYF. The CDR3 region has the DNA TGCAGCGTTGCTAGTGGGCGGCACGAGCAGTACTTC.

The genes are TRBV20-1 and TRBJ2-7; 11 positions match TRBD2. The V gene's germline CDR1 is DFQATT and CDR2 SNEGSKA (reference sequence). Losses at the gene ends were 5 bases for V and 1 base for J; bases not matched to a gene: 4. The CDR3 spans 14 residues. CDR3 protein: CSALGTSGSYEQYF. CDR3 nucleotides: TGCAGTGCTCTTGGGACTAGCGGATCCTACGAGCAGTACTTC.

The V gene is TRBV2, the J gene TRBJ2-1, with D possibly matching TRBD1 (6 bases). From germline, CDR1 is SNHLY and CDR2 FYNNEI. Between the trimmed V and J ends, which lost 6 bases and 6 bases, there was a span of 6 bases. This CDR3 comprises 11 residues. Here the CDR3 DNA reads TGTGCCAGCAGGGACAGCAATGAGCAGTTCTTC. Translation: CASRDSNEQFF.

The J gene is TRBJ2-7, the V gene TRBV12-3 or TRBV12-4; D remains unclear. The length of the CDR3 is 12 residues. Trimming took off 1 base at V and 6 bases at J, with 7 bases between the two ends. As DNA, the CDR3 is TGTGCCAGCAGTTTAGAGGCATTCGAGCAGTACTTC. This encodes CASSLEAFEQYF.

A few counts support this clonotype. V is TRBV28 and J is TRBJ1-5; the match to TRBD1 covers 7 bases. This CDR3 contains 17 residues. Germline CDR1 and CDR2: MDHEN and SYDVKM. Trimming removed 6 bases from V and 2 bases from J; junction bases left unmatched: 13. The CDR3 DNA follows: TGTGCCAGCAGCTTGACAGGGAGGCTGGGGGGCAATCAGCCCCAGCATTTT. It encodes CASSLTGRLGGNQPQHF.